What follows describes a single T cell receptor beta chain. Study processing details: It was from reference gene primer amplification that nucleated cell counts were estimated. Clones were sequenced by immunoSEQ multiplex PCR, and TCRdb holds only the in-frame ones, with some missing. Clone size and the V and J calls come from that table; the DNA yielded D and trimming. Seen here are 150,000 or so clones, around 90% observed once, and the top ten hold roughly 2.3%. Trimming cost V 7 bases and J 6 bases, with 16 bases left between them. The CDR3 loop spans 14 amino acids. Germline values: CDR1 SGHVS, CDR2 FNYEAQ. The sample originates from a study of blood T cell repertoires in COVID-19.

J is TRBJ1-5 and V is TRBV7-6; tentatively, D is TRBD1 (5 bases). The source material was peripheral blood. This sequence originates from a man in his late teens or twenties with acute or convalescent COVID-19. The CDR3 DNA sequence: TGTGCCAGCACCGCGGGGGGGTTGGGTCAGCCCCAGCATTTT. This codes for CASTAGGLGQPQHF.